This T cell receptor beta chain stems from a study of cytomegalovirus exposure and HLA in healthy donors. The study's findings and limits: Reportedly, HLA-A and HLA-B alleles of most subjects were accurately predicted from TCR beta. Per published reports, the classifier diagnosed cytomegalovirus status with high specificity and sensitivity.

PCR primers comprised 60 Vbeta and 13 Jbeta primers. Assay used: immunoSEQ multiplex PCR; TCRdb lists only in-frame clones, some missing. The repertoire includes over 100,000 clones, 70% to 80% of them detected once, and 9.5% to 15% sits in the top ten. With respect to this clone: The antigen is unknown.

V dropped 5 bases and J dropped 7; count of bases not matched to a gene: 6. Germline lookup yields CDR1 SGHNT and CDR2 YYREEE (reference sequence). This CDR3 has 14 residues. The rearrangement links TRBV5-4 to TRBJ1-5, with TRBD1 identical over 10 bases. Sequencing was done on a sample of PBMCs. This clonotype was obtained from a woman between 40 and 55 years old in good health and CMV-seropositive. The CDR3, as DNA: TGTGCCAGCAGTTCCGGACAGGGGGGGCAGCCCCAGCATTTT. Translated, it gives CASSSGQGGQPQHF.